These 3 T cell receptor beta chains originate from one sample sequenced in a study of blood T cell repertoires in COVID-19. Clones were sequenced by immunoSEQ multiplex PCR, and TCRdb holds only the in-frame ones, with some missing. The table has about 410,000 clones, just under 90% seen once. Sequencing was performed on PBMCs or T cells enriched from blood (not recorded which). The receptors derive from a young woman who had recovered from COVID-19.

This sequence joins TRBV19 and TRBJ2-1, with 9 positions matching TRBD2. The CDR3 extends over 22 amino acids. With V trimmed by 0 bases and J by 5 bases, 23 bases remained unmatched. Germline V gene lookup returns CDR1 LNHDA and CDR2 SQIVND (reference sequence). CDR3 sequence reads: CASSIDPWREGRSPRFHNEQFF. The CDR3 bases are TGTGCCAGTAGTATAGATCCCTGGCGGGAGGGAAGGAGCCCAAGGTTCCACAATGAGCAGTTCTTC.

The J gene is TRBJ2-7, the V gene TRBV7-6, with TRBD1 as a possible D gene (6 bases). The CDR3 spans 13 residues. Germline CDR1 SGHVS, CDR2 FNYEAQ. The ends were cut back, 5 bases at V and 3 bases at J, with 11 bases in the middle. The CDR3 loop is CASSTGQNYEQYF. In nucleotides, the CDR3 is TGTGCCAGCAGCACTGGACAGAACTACGAGCAGTACTTC.

This sequence joins TRBV4-2 and TRBJ2-5, with 7 bases aligning to TRBD2. Looked up from germline, CDR1 is LGHNA and CDR2 is YNFKEQ. Trimming took 1 base from V and 1 from J; bases not matched to a gene: 3. This CDR3 spans 15 amino acids. In DNA form, the CDR3 reads TGTGCCAGCAGCCAAGTCGCTAGCGGCCAAGAGACCCAGTACTTC. Its translation is CASSQVASGQETQYF.